This TCR beta chain was sequenced for a study of T cell responses to AZD1222 COVID-19 vaccine. Study-level findings and limits: At baseline, seropositivity was found in only six AZD1222 recipients. Females made up more of the donors, who were largely white British, and clonal diversity may have come out too low.

Libraries were prepared by immunoSEQ multiplex PCR; TCRdb keeps only in-frame clonotypes and omits some of them. Here the sample spans about 88,000 clones, 70% to 90% being singletons. To note about this clone: Its antigen is not identified.

Second-dose groups at about 4 or about 12 weeks were pooled. The TCR originated in an adult who received the AZD1222 COVID-19 vaccine. Material: peripheral blood, obtained 28 days after the second AZD1222 dose.

DNA of the CDR3: TGTGCCACCCTTAGCGGAACCCATAGTACAAATTCACCCCTCCACTTT. Translating gives CATLSGTHSTNSPLHF. The V and J genes are TRBV2 and TRBJ1-6; D is uncertain. Germline loops: CDR1 SNHLY, CDR2 FYNNEI. Trimming took off 10 bases at V and 7 bases at J, with 23 bases between the two ends. The CDR3 has 16 residues. The full variable domain, in which reference TRBV2 and TRBJ1-6 provide the parts outside the CDR3, is EPEVTQTPSHQVTQMGQEVILRCVPISNHLYFYWYRQILGQKVEFLVSFYNNEISEKSEIFDDQFSVERPDGSNFTLKIRSTKLEDSAMYFCATLSGTHSTNSPLHFGNGTRLTVT.